This T cell receptor (beta chain) was sequenced in a study of control samples from healthy donors and cancer patients. Profiling relied on immunoSEQ multiplex PCR, and the TCRdb table lists in-frame clones only, not all of them. The sample has 95,000 to 130,000 clones; 88% are singletons. J was trimmed by 0 bases and V by 0 bases; bases with no gene match: 0. The CDR3 contains 15 residues. Per germline, CDR1 KGHSY and CDR2 FQNENV. The sequenced material came from blood. The sequence was obtained from a woman in her seventies in good health. The chain employs TRBV16 and TRBJ2-3; 7 bases align to TRBD2. The CDR3 reads CASSQSRGSTDTQYF. The CDR3 DNA sequence: TGTGCCAGCAGCCAATCGCGGGGGAGCACAGATACGCAGTATTTT.